This TCR beta chain was recovered during a study of cytomegalovirus exposure and HLA in healthy donors. Study-level points and caveats: Rarity characterized most TCR sequences, yet some public TCRs appeared in many donors. Cytomegalovirus status, reportedly, was diagnosed with high specificity and sensitivity by the classifier. In a later analysis, HLA-associated TCR beta chains were more clonally expanded than equally common others.

Points on this clone: The antigen is not known.

Both 60 Vbeta primers and 13 Jbeta primers went into the PCR. Original methodology: In a later analysis, of 79 million or so unique beta chains, roughly 10 million appeared in at least two donors. The method was immunoSEQ multiplex PCR; TCRdb's version includes in-frame clones alone and lacks a portion of them. The D gene and trimming were derived from the DNA, and the V and J assignments and clone size from that table. Altogether 140,000 or so clones are present, roughly three fifths being singletons, with the ten largest covering around 6.3%. With 0 bases clipped from V and 4 bases from J, the junction kept 3 bases outside the gene matches. The CDR3 contains 15 residues. Germline-derived CDR1 and CDR2 are SGHRS and YFSETQ.

The rearrangement links TRBV5-1 to TRBJ2-5; 10 nucleotides align to TRBD1. The sample consisted of PBMCs. The receptor's source is an older woman in good health and CMV-seronegative. This CDR3 is CASSLGTGGGETQYF. The CDR3 nucleotides are TGCGCCAGCAGCTTGGGGACAGGGGGTGGAGAGACCCAGTACTTC.